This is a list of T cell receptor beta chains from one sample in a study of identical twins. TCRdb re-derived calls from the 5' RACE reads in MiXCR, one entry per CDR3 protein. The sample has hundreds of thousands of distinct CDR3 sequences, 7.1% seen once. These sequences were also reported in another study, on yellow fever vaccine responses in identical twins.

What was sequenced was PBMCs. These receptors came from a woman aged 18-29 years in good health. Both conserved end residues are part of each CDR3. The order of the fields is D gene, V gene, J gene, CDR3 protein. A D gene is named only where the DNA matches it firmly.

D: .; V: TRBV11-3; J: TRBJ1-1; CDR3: CASKGHPNTEAFF
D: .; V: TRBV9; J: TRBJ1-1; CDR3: CASSVGVWTAQEAFF
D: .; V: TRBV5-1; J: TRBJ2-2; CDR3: CASSLATTANTGELFF
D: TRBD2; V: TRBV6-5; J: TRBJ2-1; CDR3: CASSYRGEGYNEQFF
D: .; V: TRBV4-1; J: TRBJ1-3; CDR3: CASSPGSLNSGNTIYF
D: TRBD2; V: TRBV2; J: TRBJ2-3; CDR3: CASSLELAGVGDTQYF
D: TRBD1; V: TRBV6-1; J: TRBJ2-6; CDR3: CAARQGSGANVLTF
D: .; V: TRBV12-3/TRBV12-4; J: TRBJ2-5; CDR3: CASSLEGGVAETQYF
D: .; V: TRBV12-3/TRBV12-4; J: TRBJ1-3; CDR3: CASSLYPDGNTIYF
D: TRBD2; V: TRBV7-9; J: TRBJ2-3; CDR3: CASSPEREYTDTQYF
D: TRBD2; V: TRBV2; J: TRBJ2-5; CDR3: CASSDNPLISGITKTQYF
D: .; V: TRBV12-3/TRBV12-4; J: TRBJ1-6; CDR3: CASSYLTGMTSYLHF
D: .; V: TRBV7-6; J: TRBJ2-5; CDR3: CASSPQTVQETQYF
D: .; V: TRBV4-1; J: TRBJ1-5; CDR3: CASSQDEDQPQHF
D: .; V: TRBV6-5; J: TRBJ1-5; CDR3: CASSYSSGQPQHF
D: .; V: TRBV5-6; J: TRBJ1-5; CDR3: CASSLTGYAPQHF
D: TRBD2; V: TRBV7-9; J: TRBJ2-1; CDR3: CASSSHRGERGNEQFF
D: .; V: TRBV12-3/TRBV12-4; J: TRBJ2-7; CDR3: CASSSSPGQIYEQYF
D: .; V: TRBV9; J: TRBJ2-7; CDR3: CASSVGGRSSYEQYF
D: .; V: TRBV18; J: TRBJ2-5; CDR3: CASTPGQQETQYF
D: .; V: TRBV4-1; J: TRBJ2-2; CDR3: CASRSALYTGELFF
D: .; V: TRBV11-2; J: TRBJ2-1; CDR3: CASSLVGGPNPYNEQFF
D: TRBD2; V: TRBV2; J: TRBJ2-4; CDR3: CASTGLAGAVAKNIQYF
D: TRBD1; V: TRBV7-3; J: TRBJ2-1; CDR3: CASTPGTGGFSYNEQFF
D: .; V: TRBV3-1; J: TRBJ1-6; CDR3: CASSAKRGQNSPLHF
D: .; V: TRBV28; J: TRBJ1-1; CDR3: CASSPTKQNTEAFF
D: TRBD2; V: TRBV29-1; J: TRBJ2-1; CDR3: CSGGRVSYNEQFF
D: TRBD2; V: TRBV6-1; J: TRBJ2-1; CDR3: CASRTGPGGGPDEQFF
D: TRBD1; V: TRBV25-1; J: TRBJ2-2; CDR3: CASRRQGSVGFTGELFF